The following is a T cell receptor beta chain sequence with its context. The sample is drawn from a study of T cells in Graves' hyperthyroidism and ophthalmopathy. RNA transcripts served as the template for amplifying TCR beta CDR3 regions. Initially, a first-round RT-PCR of the TCR CDR3 employed the HTBI primer set. TCRdb re-analysed the multiplex PCR reads in MiXCR, keeping a single row per CDR3 protein. There are about 610,000 distinct CDR3 sequences in the sample; approximately 15% occur only once, and around 3.5% lies in the top ten. The CDR3 is 12 amino acids. V lost 5 bases and J lost 9; bases outside the gene matches: 5. The germline CDR1 and CDR2 sequences are KGHDR and SFDVKD.

This TCR was recovered from a woman aged 40 to 55 with Graves' ophthalmopathy. The sequencing input was blood. This chain uses TRBV24-1 with TRBJ2-5; 7 nucleotides line up with TRBD2. The chain's CDR3 is CATSGEGKAQYF. CDR3 sequence (DNA): TGTGCCACCAGTGGGGAGGGGAAGGCCCAGTACTTC.